This T cell receptor (beta chain) derives from a study of CD8+ T cells in alopecia areata. Study background: Twice a day, 5 to 10 mg of oral tofacitinib was administered to treated patients.

TCR sequencing used cDNA made by reverse transcription of extracted RNA. Some clones are missing from TCRdb's copy, which holds only in-frame ones; the method was immunoSEQ multiplex PCR. In the table there are more than 85,000 clones, 50% to 75% of which are singletons. This CDR3 is built from 13 residues. Germline V CDR1 and CDR2: SQVTM, ANQGSEA. Treatment meaning: oral pan-JAK inhibitor, 5-10 mg twice daily. Collected material from alopecia areata patients comprised lesional scalp punch biopsies and peripheral blood. Whole-study findings and limits: Normal-skin resident alphabeta T cells also appear among scalp sample sequences. Relative to normal scalp, lesional scalp, especially alopecia totalis/universalis, showed higher clonality.

This clone was detected a few times. What it binds is unknown. The chain recombines TRBV29-1 with TRBJ2-3, with 12 bases matching TRBD2. The sequencing here drew on CD8+ T cells sorted from blood, taken at week 4, from a patient treated with tofacitinib. The receptor was derived from a human donor with alopecia areata. CDR3 sequence reads: CSLLAGGGDTQYF. Written as DNA, the CDR3 is TGCAGTCTGCTAGCGGGAGGGGGAGATACGCAGTATTTT.